This T cell receptor beta chain was sequenced for a study of OX40 agonist ivuxolimab in advanced cancers. Here immunoSEQ multiplex PCR was the method, and the copy in TCRdb shows in-frame clones only, minus some. The data contain over 25,000 clones, roughly 74% of them singletons. Germline V gene lookup returns CDR1 LNHDA and CDR2 SQIVND (reference sequence). CDR3 length equals 14 residues. The V and J ends lost 5 bases and 0 bases respectively, with 8 bases between them. This chain uses TRBV19 with TRBJ1-3; D unresolved. The sample in question was CD4+ or CD8+ T cells sorted from blood, obtained in a trial of the OX40 agonist ivuxolimab. The TCR was taken from an adult with an advanced solid tumor such as melanoma, head and neck, liver or kidney cancer. CDR3 sequence: CASSPARSGNTIYF. The CDR3 DNA reads as TGTGCCAGTAGTCCAGCCCGCTCTGGAAACACCATATATTTT. The whole variable domain, filled in from reference TRBV19 and TRBJ1-3, reads DGGITQSPKYLFRKEGQNVTLSCEQNLNHDAMYWYRQDPGQGLRLIYYSQIVNDFQKGDIAEGYSVSREKKESFPLTVTSAQKNPTAFYLCASSPARSGNTIYFGEGSWLTVV.